A single sample is the source of the 17 T cell receptor beta chains below, sequenced in a study of blood T cell repertoires in COVID-19. The protocol was immunoSEQ multiplex PCR, while the TCRdb copy is restricted to in-frame clones and leaves out a portion. The sample has roughly 220,000 clones, roughly 84% seen once. The sequencing input was peripheral blood. Receptors were obtained from a woman aged 60 to 75 with acute or convalescent COVID-19.

J is TRBJ2-1 and V is TRBV7-3; 10 bases align to TRBD2. CDR3 size: 15 residues. Germline assignment: CDR1 SGHTA and CDR2 FQGTGA. With 4 bases clipped from V and 2 bases from J, the junction kept 2 bases outside the gene matches. Here the CDR3 reads CASSSSGGAYNEQFF. The CDR3 nucleotides read TGTGCCAGCAGCTCTAGCGGGGGAGCCTACAATGAGCAGTTCTTC.

As concerns this clone: The junction differs from germline at one of its ends, possibly a read error. The chain is built from TRBV18 and TRBJ1-4, with D tentatively TRBD1 (6 bases). The CDR3 is 14 residues long. Germline V gene lookup returns CDR1 KGHSH and CDR2 LQKENI. As DNA, the CDR3 is TGTGCCAGCTCCCCACAGGGAGGTACTGAAAAACTGTTTTTT. It encodes CASSPQGGTEKLFF. Together with reference TRBV18 and TRBJ1-4, the CDR3 gives the full variable domain: NAGVMQNPRHLVRRRGQEARLRCSPMKGHSHVYWYRQLPEEGLKFMVYLQKENIIDESGMPKERFSAEFPKEGPSILRIQQVVRGDSAAYFCASSPQGGTEKLFFGSGTQLSVL.

The CDR3 nucleotides read TGTGCCAGCAGCCGGAGCTCCACCGGGGAGCTGTTTTTT. It encodes CASSRSSTGELFF. This sequence joins TRBV7-3 and TRBJ2-2; D is undetermined. CDR1 and CDR2 (germline): SGHTA, FQGTGA. This CDR3 contains 13 residues. Trimming took off 5 bases at V and 4 bases at J, with 8 bases between the two ends.

As for this clone: This sample includes further DNA sequences coding for the same CDR3. The chain has TRBV5-4 and TRBJ2-7; 8 bases fit TRBD1. Per the germline V gene, CDR1 is SGHNT and CDR2 is YYREEE (reference sequence). V lost 4 bases to trimming and J lost 3 bases; unmatched junction nucleotides: 3. This CDR3 is built from 13 residues. The CDR3 is CASSPDRGYEQYF. The CDR3 DNA reads TGTGCCAGCAGCCCAGACAGGGGCTACGAGCAGTACTTC.

The chain is built from TRBV4-2 and TRBJ1-3; the D gene is possibly TRBD1 (6 bases). Germline values: CDR1 LGHNA, CDR2 YNFKEQ. The CDR3 consists of 15 residues. Trimming stripped 4 bases from V and 0 bases from J, with 10 bases between. The CDR3 DNA sequence: TGTGCCAGCAGCCTAGCAGGGGCCTCTGGAAACACCATATATTTT. Translated, it gives CASSLAGASGNTIYF.

This sequence joins TRBV10-3 and TRBJ1-4; 8 nucleotides agree with TRBD1. Losses at the gene ends were 2 bases for V and 0 bases for J; bases not matched to a gene: 2. Per germline, CDR1 ENHRY and CDR2 SYGVKD. The CDR3 sequence is 16 residues long. CDR3 DNA sequence: TGTGCCATCAGTGAGGAACAGGGGGCAACTAATGAAAAACTGTTTTTT. Translation: CAISEEQGATNEKLFF.

The chain uses TRBV12-5 and TRBJ1-3; 7 bases fit TRBD1. V shed 7 bases, J shed 0 bases, and the junction held 12 bases outside the gene matches. This CDR3 spans 17 amino acids. In germline, CDR1 is LGHNT, CDR2 FRNRAP. This CDR3 reads CASATGQPLSSGNTIYF. The CDR3 DNA sequence: TGTGCTAGTGCCACGGGACAGCCTCTGAGCTCTGGAAACACCATATATTTT.

The chain recombines TRBV7-2 with TRBJ2-5; 9 bases align to TRBD1. V shed 5 bases, J shed 5 bases, and the junction held 9 bases outside the gene matches. The CDR3 extends over 15 amino acids. Germline V gene lookup returns CDR1 SGHTA and CDR2 FQGNSA. In DNA, the CDR3 is TGTGCCAGCAGCATGACAGGGGGGATCGGGGAGACCCAGTACTTC. It codes for CASSMTGGIGETQYF.

The genes are TRBV2 and TRBJ1-1; TRBD1 might be the D (5 bases). V was cut by 4 bases and J by 0 bases, with 12 bases left in between. CDR3 length: 15 amino acids. Germline V gene lookup returns CDR1 SNHLY and CDR2 FYNNEI. CDR3 protein: CASSARETLNTEAFF. CDR3 coding DNA: TGTGCCAGCAGTGCCAGGGAAACTTTGAACACTGAAGCTTTCTTT. Complete variable domain (other parts from reference TRBV2 and TRBJ1-1): EPEVTQTPSHQVTQMGQEVILRCVPISNHLYFYWYRQILGQKVEFLVSFYNNEISEKSEIFDDQFSVERPDGSNFTLKIRSTKLEDSAMYFCASSARETLNTEAFFGQGTRLTVV.

The chain couples TRBV2 to TRBJ2-7; 10 positions agree with TRBD2. The CDR3 loop spans 15 amino acids. CDR1 is SNHLY, CDR2 FYNNEI, per germline. V lost 4 bases, J lost 2 bases, and 5 bases stayed unmatched. CDR3 residues: CASSVDTSGAYEQYF. CDR3 DNA sequence: TGTGCCAGCAGTGTGGATACTAGCGGGGCCTACGAGCAGTACTTC.

The chain has TRBV19 and TRBJ2-1, with D possibly TRBD2 on 6 matching bases. Trimming pared 3 bases from V and 5 bases from J, leaving 14 bases between. The V gene's germline CDR1 is LNHDA and CDR2 SQIVND (reference sequence). This CDR3 spans 15 amino acids. CDR3 nucleotide sequence: TGTGCCAGTAGTATCGCACGACTAGAAAACAATGAGCAGTTCTTC. Its translation: CASSIARLENNEQFF. Full variable domain (remainder filled in from reference TRBV19 and TRBJ2-1): DGGITQSPKYLFRKEGQNVTLSCEQNLNHDAMYWYRQDPGQGLRLIYYSQIVNDFQKGDIAEGYSVSREKKESFPLTVTSAQKNPTAFYLCASSIARLENNEQFFGPGTRLTVL.

This clone was seen a handful of times. The chain's CDR3 is CASSQTGTLTTRAFF. The CDR3 nucleotides read TGTGCCAGCAGTCAAACCGGGACACTCACCACCCGGGCTTTCTTT. This sequence joins TRBV25-1 and TRBJ1-1; D is perhaps TRBD1 (6 bases). CDR1 is MGHDK and CDR2 is SYGVNS in the germline V gene. This CDR3 has 15 residues. Deletions cut 5 bases from V and 11 bases from J, with 24 bases between.

This chain uses TRBV6-2 or TRBV6-3 with TRBJ2-1; 7 nucleotides align to TRBD1. Losses at the gene ends were 4 bases for V and 8 bases for J; bases not matched to a gene: 5. Looked up from germline, CDR1 is MNHEY and CDR2 is SVGEGT. CDR3 length: 13 amino acids. Written as DNA, the CDR3 is TGTGCCAGCAGTTCGGACAGGTCTTATGAGCAGTTCTTC. Translated: CASSSDRSYEQFF.

This clone came up once. The CDR3 region has the DNA TGTGCCAGCTCACCCCCCGGTGGGCCGGAGACCCAGTACTTC. Translated: CASSPPGGPETQYF. V is TRBV18 and J is TRBJ2-5; D ambiguous. Germline loops: CDR1 KGHSH, CDR2 LQKENI. The CDR3 has 14 amino acids. Trimming stripped 3 bases from V and 5 bases from J, with 13 bases between.

The chain combines TRBV4-2 with TRBJ2-1; no clear D. Deletions cut 4 bases from V and 0 bases from J, with 10 bases between. Per the germline V gene, CDR1 is LGHNA and CDR2 is YNFKEQ. The CDR3 has 15 residues. CDR3 protein: CASSPTRSSYNEQFF. The CDR3 DNA follows: TGTGCCAGCAGCCCAACTCGGAGCTCCTACAATGAGCAGTTCTTC.

This clone has more than one count but fewer than ten. The rearrangement links TRBV6-5 to TRBJ1-1; TRBD1 is a possible D gene (6 bases). CDR1 and CDR2 from the germline V gene are MNHEY and SVGAGI. Trimming left V 6 bases short and J 1 base short, with 9 bases between. The CDR3 sequence is 13 residues long. The CDR3 DNA reads TGTGCCAGCAGCTTACAGGGGAACACTGAAGCTTTCTTT. Its protein is CASSLQGNTEAFF.

The chain combines TRBV12-3 or TRBV12-4 with TRBJ1-6, with a tentative D call TRBD1 (5 bases). Trimming removed 10 bases at V and 6 bases at J, with 13 bases between. The CDR3 has 13 residues. CDR3 protein: CATSGNGNSPLHF. As DNA, the CDR3 is TGTGCCACCTCAGGGAACGGTAATTCACCCCTCCACTTT.